Listed here are 21 T cell receptor beta chains from one sample, sequenced in a study of blood T cell repertoires in COVID-19. Sequencing was performed with immunoSEQ multiplex PCR; in TCRdb, only in-frame clones are kept and a portion is missing. Of 150,000 to 200,000 clones detected, approximately 90% appear once; the ten largest clones hold 2% to 2.5%. The sequenced sample was peripheral blood. These receptors all come from a middle-aged man who had recovered from COVID-19.

The chain combines TRBV7-2 with TRBJ2-1, with TRBD2 matching over 14 bases. The V segment lost 5 bases and the J segment 4 bases; nucleotides outside the gene matches: 13. The CDR3 extends over 19 amino acids. CDR1 SGHTA and CDR2 FQGNSA come from the germline V gene. The CDR3 spells CASSTELRGLAGVYNEQFF. Written as DNA, the CDR3 is TGTGCCAGCAGCACTGAACTTAGGGGACTAGCGGGAGTATACAATGAGCAGTTCTTC. Together with reference TRBV7-2 and TRBJ2-1, the CDR3 gives the full variable domain: GAGVSQSPSNKVTEKGKDVELRCDPISGHTALYWYRQSLGQGLEFLIYFQGNSAPDKSGLPSDRFSAERTGGSVSTLTIQRTQQEDSAVYLCASSTELRGLAGVYNEQFFGPGTRLTVL.

This chain connects TRBV6-1 to TRBJ1-2; 9 positions agree with TRBD1. With V trimmed by 3 bases and J by 6 bases, 2 bases remained unmatched. The germline V gene encodes CDR1 MNHNS and CDR2 SASEGT. This CDR3 spans 13 amino acids. The CDR3 region is CASSDRQGDGYTF. CDR3 DNA: TGTGCCAGCAGTGACAGACAGGGGGATGGCTACACCTTC.

This chain links TRBV28 with TRBJ1-3, with 7 nucleotides matching TRBD1. V trimming: 6 bases; J trimming: 6 bases; junction bases outside the gene matches: 5. There are 13 residues in the CDR3. Germline lookup yields CDR1 MDHEN and CDR2 SYDVKM. CDR3 region: CASSRDSINTIYF. CDR3 bases: TGTGCCAGCAGCCGGGACAGCATAAACACCATATATTTT.

The CDR3 DNA sequence: TGTGCCAGCACCCCAGACTGGAATTCACCCCTCCACTTT. The encoded protein is CASTPDWNSPLHF. The genes are TRBV28 and TRBJ1-6, with unresolved D. The germline V and J ends were trimmed by 7 bases and 7 bases, with 11 bases remaining between them. There are 13 residues in the CDR3. Per the germline V gene, CDR1 is MDHEN and CDR2 is SYDVKM.

The chain combines TRBV27 with TRBJ2-3; 10 bases are a match to TRBD2. Germline V gene data show CDR1 as MNHEY and CDR2 as SMNVEV (reference sequence). The V gene end was trimmed by 4 bases and the J gene end by 0 bases; junction bases not matched to a gene: 7. The CDR3 contains 17 residues. CDR3: CASSSVTSGYSTDTQYF. Here the CDR3 DNA reads TGTGCCAGCAGTTCTGTGACTAGCGGGTATAGCACAGATACGCAGTATTTT.

The chain couples TRBV28 to TRBJ2-3, with TRBD1 matching 8 bases. Germline assignment: CDR1 MDHEN and CDR2 SYDVKM. After removal of 5 bases from V and 5 bases from J, the junction contained 9 bases not matched to a gene. The CDR3 has 15 residues. CDR3 nucleotide sequence: TGTGCCAGCAGTCACCGGGACAGGAAAGGAGATACGCAGTATTTT. It yields the protein CASSHRDRKGDTQYF.

CDR3 sequence: CASSLPGTYEQYF. CDR3 bases: TGTGCCAGCAGCTTACCGGGAACCTACGAGCAGTACTTC. This chain connects TRBV11-1 to TRBJ2-7, with D maybe TRBD2 (5 bases). The V end was cut by 2 bases, the J end by 2 bases, with 7 bases between. Per the germline V gene, CDR1 is SGHAT and CDR2 is FQDESV (reference sequence). CDR3 length: 13 amino acids. The full variable domain, completed using reference TRBV11-1 and TRBJ2-7, is EAEVAQSPRYKITEKSQAVAFWCDPISGHATLYWYRQILGQGPELLVQFQDESVVDDSQLPKDRFSAERLKGVDSTLKIQPAELGDSAMYLCASSLPGTYEQYFGPGTRLTVT.

This clone was detected once. V usage is TRBV11-2 and J usage is TRBJ1-4; 7 nucleotides match TRBD1. CDR3 length equals 16 residues. CDR1 SGHAT and CDR2 FQNNGV come from the germline V gene. V lost 4 bases and J lost 0; bases outside the gene matches: 5. CDR3 bases: TGTGCCAGCAGCTCCGGACAGGCGACAACTAATGAAAAACTGTTTTTT. Its protein product is CASSSGQATTNEKLFF.

This chain joins TRBV5-8 and TRBJ1-2; 7 nucleotides line up with TRBD1. This CDR3 spans 14 amino acids. Germline V gene data show CDR1 as SGHTS and CDR2 as YDEGEE. V lost 3 bases, J lost 5 bases, and 7 bases stayed unmatched. In DNA, the CDR3 is TGTGCCAGCAGCTGGAATGACAGGGCGTATGGCTACACCTTC. This encodes CASSWNDRAYGYTF.

In this sample, this clone turned up once. The chain combines TRBV15 with TRBJ2-4; 8 positions agree with TRBD1. The V and J ends lost 2 bases and 7 bases, in that order; junction bases with no gene match: 7. Looked up from germline, CDR1 is LNHNV and CDR2 is YYDKDF (reference sequence). The CDR3 contains 15 residues. The CDR3 nucleotides are TGTGCCACCAGCAGATCGCGGACAGGGAATAACATTCAGTACTTC. Amino acids: CATSRSRTGNNIQYF.

This clone appeared a few times. J is TRBJ2-3 and V is TRBV6-1; 7 bases map to TRBD2. The CDR3 covers 16 residues. V dropped 4 bases and J dropped 4; count of bases not matched to a gene: 11. The V gene's germline CDR1 is MNHNS and CDR2 SASEGT. CDR3: CASSVGSSGFSDTQYF. In DNA, the CDR3 is TGTGCCAGCAGTGTAGGGTCTAGCGGATTCTCAGATACGCAGTATTTT.

This chain connects TRBV11-2 to TRBJ2-1; a weak D match, TRBD1 (6 bases). Per germline, CDR1 SGHAT and CDR2 FQNNGV. There are 15 residues in the CDR3. Trimming shortened V by 5 bases and J by 4 bases, and 15 bases separated the two germline ends. Here the CDR3 DNA reads TGTGCCAGCAGCACGAACGGACAGACTTACAATGAGCAGTTCTTC. Protein: CASSTNGQTYNEQFF. Based on the CDR3 plus reference TRBV11-2 and TRBJ2-1, the full variable domain is EAGVAQSPRYKIIEKRQSVAFWCNPISGHATLYWYQQILGQGPKLLIQFQNNGVVDDSQLPKDRFSAERLKGVDSTLKIQPAKLEDSAVYLCASSTNGQTYNEQFFGPGTRLTVL.

The rearrangement joins TRBV27 to TRBJ2-7, with D possibly matching TRBD1 (6 bases). Per germline, CDR1 MNHEY and CDR2 SMNVEV (reference sequence). The CDR3 has 15 residues. V was shortened by 3 bases and J by 5 bases, with 17 bases between the two germline ends. This chain's CDR3 is CASSLRGRGVDEQYF. The CDR3 region has the DNA TGTGCCAGCAGTTTGCGAGGCAGGGGAGTGGACGAGCAGTACTTC.

This clone has just a few counts. The chain uses TRBV6-1 and TRBJ1-5; D remains ambiguous. The V end was cut by 2 bases, the J end by 0 bases, with 8 bases between. In germline, CDR1 is MNHNS, CDR2 SASEGT. The CDR3 consists of 15 residues. CDR3 sequence reads: CASSELSNSNQPQHF. In DNA, the CDR3 is TGTGCCAGCAGTGAATTAAGCAATAGCAATCAGCCCCAGCATTTT.

The chain has TRBV7-2 and TRBJ2-1; 9 bases match TRBD2. CDR1 SGHTA and CDR2 FQGNSA come from the germline V gene. J lost 4 bases, V lost 0 bases, and 7 bases had no gene match. The CDR3 loop spans 17 amino acids. The chain's CDR3 is CASSLAGSGGGYNEQFF. The CDR3 coding sequence is TGTGCCAGCAGCTTAGCTGGTAGCGGGGGTGGTTACAATGAGCAGTTCTTC.

The rearrangement uses TRBV13 and TRBJ2-7, with 7 bases matching TRBD2. Germline V lookup: CDR1 PRHDT, CDR2 FYEKMQ (reference sequence). The CDR3 is 16 amino acids. The junction had 11 bases not matched to a gene; V was cut back by 2 bases and J by 4 bases. The CDR3 region is CASSLQSGAGYYEQYF. CDR3 nucleotides: TGTGCCAGCAGCTTACAGTCCGGAGCGGGGTATTACGAGCAGTACTTC.

The genes are TRBV6-4 and TRBJ2-7, with TRBD1 identical over 9 bases. The V gene end was trimmed by 6 bases and the J gene end by 5 bases; junction bases not matched to a gene: 5. CDR1 is MRHNA and CDR2 is SNTAGT in the germline V gene. The CDR3 has 13 residues. CDR3 loop: CASSRTGDNEQYF. In nucleotides, the CDR3 is TGTGCCAGCAGCCGGACAGGGGACAACGAGCAGTACTTC.

V usage is TRBV9 and J usage is TRBJ1-2; 8 bases are a match to TRBD1. Per the germline V gene, CDR1 is SGDLS and CDR2 is YYNGEE. The trim removed 3 bases at V and 1 base at J, leaving 5 bases unmatched. The length of the CDR3 is 15 residues. The CDR3 loop reads CASSGADRGNYGYTF. CDR3 sequence (DNA): TGTGCCAGCAGCGGGGCCGACAGGGGTAACTATGGCTACACCTTC.

V gene TRBV5-6 combines with J gene TRBJ1-2, with TRBD1 identical over 10 bases. The length of the CDR3 is 15 residues. V lost 3 bases and J lost 8; bases outside the gene matches: 10. Looked up from germline, CDR1 is SGHDT and CDR2 is YYEEEE. The CDR3 loop is CASSYPTGGVYGYTF. The CDR3 DNA follows: TGTGCCAGCAGCTACCCGACAGGGGGCGTATACGGCTACACCTTC.

This chain links TRBV7-2 with TRBJ2-7, with unresolved D. CDR3 length: 12 amino acids. Germline V gene data show CDR1 as SGHTA and CDR2 as FQGNSA. Trimming shortened V by 5 bases and J by 3 bases, and 8 bases separated the two germline ends. The CDR3 DNA sequence: TGTGCCAGCAGCCAATACAGCTACGAGCAGTACTTC. Its protein is CASSQYSYEQYF.

The gene calls are TRBV7-2 and TRBJ1-2; the match to TRBD1 covers 8 bases. Germline trimming cut 1 base from V and 3 bases from J; bases unmatched to any gene: 1. Germline CDR1 SGHTA, CDR2 FQGNSA. The CDR3 covers 14 residues. The CDR3 DNA reads TGTGCCAGCAGCTTAGAGGACAGGGACTATGGCTACACCTTC. It is translated as CASSLEDRDYGYTF.